This TCR beta chain was profiled in a study of shared clonotypes between healthy human individuals. Repertoires were generated with immunoSEQ multiplex PCR, while TCRdb's copy carries only in-frame clones and drops some. The sample records millions of clones, 85% to 95% being singletons. V was cut by 6 bases and J by 1 base, with 9 bases left in between. Germline loops: CDR1 WNHNN, CDR2 SYGVQD (reference sequence). This CDR3 contains 13 residues. Source material: naive CD4+ T cells from PBMCs. As for subset: CD45RA+ positively selected. The J gene is TRBJ2-5, the V gene TRBV10-1, with D unresolved. This receptor was taken from a man between 18 and 35 years old in good health. Some clones in this sample may be carry-over from other donors' samples. For the CDR3, the DNA is TGCGCCAGCAGCGCCACGGTCCAAGAGACCCAGTACTTC. Amino acids: CASSATVQETQYF.